The 28 T cell receptor beta chains presented below share a single source sample, sequenced in a study of PD-1 blockade in classical Hodgkin lymphoma. Time point defined: cycle 4 day 1 (C4D1), after around six weeks of nivolumab. Each patient experienced a relapse that followed autologous stem cell transplantation, and brentuximab vedotin exposure varied. CD8+ T cell isolation from thawed PBMCs was performed by magnetic negative selection. The assay was immunoSEQ multiplex PCR, and TCRdb's table has in-frame clones only and misses some. The table has approximately 3,300 clones, 81% seen once. The sample was CD8+ T cells from blood, taken before the fourth cycle of nivolumab. All receptors come from a human donor with classical Hodgkin lymphoma.

The chain couples TRBV28 to TRBJ2-7; 8 bases are a match to TRBD2. This CDR3 has 14 residues. V shed 4 bases, J shed 5 bases, and the junction held 7 bases outside the gene matches. The germline V gene has CDR1 MDHEN and CDR2 SYDVKM. The CDR3 DNA is TGTGCCAGCAGTTCGCCGGATAGCGGGGACGAGCAGTACTTC. It is translated as CASSSPDSGDEQYF.

V and J are TRBV11-3 and TRBJ2-7, with D possibly matching TRBD1 (5 bases). The CDR3 totals 12 residues. Trimming removed 3 bases from V and 5 bases from J, with 8 bases in between. Germline V CDR1 and CDR2: SGHNT, YENEEA. The CDR3 region has the DNA TGTGCCAGCAGCTTCCGGACAAACGAGCAGTACTTC. Translating gives CASSFRTNEQYF.

This clone was detected only once. The chain carries TRBV27 and TRBJ2-1; 8 bases line up with TRBD2. V gave up 2 bases and J gave up 4 bases; unmatched junction bases: 4. Germline CDR1 is MNHEY and CDR2 is SMNVEV (reference sequence). This CDR3 has 15 amino acids. The CDR3 sequence is CASSLTGGAYNEQFF. The CDR3 DNA sequence: TGTGCCAGCAGTTTAACCGGGGGGGCTTACAATGAGCAGTTCTTC.

The chain has TRBV25-1 and TRBJ2-5; 9 positions agree with TRBD1. V lost 2 bases to trimming and J lost 4 bases; unmatched junction nucleotides: 11. Germline values: CDR1 MGHDK, CDR2 SYGVNS. The CDR3 has 17 residues. The CDR3 is CASSETLVQGAGETQYF. The DNA of the CDR3 is TGTGCCAGCAGTGAAACCCTCGTACAGGGGGCAGGAGAGACCCAGTACTTC.

This clone was seen once. V and J are TRBV5-4 and TRBJ2-5; 7 positions match TRBD1. V lost 0 bases to trimming and J lost 2 bases; unmatched junction nucleotides: 4. CDR3 length: 15 amino acids. Germline V gives CDR1 SGHNT, CDR2 YYREEE (reference sequence). CDR3 amino acids: CASSLGRQGQETQYF. DNA of the CDR3: TGTGCCAGCAGCTTGGGTCGACAGGGACAAGAGACCCAGTACTTC.

The rearrangement joins TRBV28 to TRBJ2-2; the D is unclear. V lost 3 bases and J 2 bases, leaving 7 bases between the germline ends. The CDR3 runs 14 residues. Per germline, CDR1 MDHEN and CDR2 SYDVKM. This chain's CDR3 is CASSLTANTGELFF. The CDR3 DNA sequence: TGTGCCAGCAGTTTGACTGCTAACACCGGGGAGCTGTTTTTT.

The chain carries TRBV6-1 and TRBJ2-7; D is undetermined. This CDR3 is built from 13 residues. Germline values: CDR1 MNHNS, CDR2 SASEGT. Trimming cost V 8 bases and J 2 bases, with 13 bases left between them. The CDR3 DNA follows: TGTGCCAGCGCTTCTCAAAACACCTACGAGCAGTACTTC. It is translated as CASASQNTYEQYF.

This rearrangement joins TRBV5-4 to TRBJ2-5; D may be TRBD2 (6 bases). Trimming stripped 5 bases from V and 5 bases from J, with 16 bases between. Germline V gene sequence: CDR1 SGHNT, CDR2 YYREEE (reference sequence). This CDR3 spans 14 amino acids. The CDR3 loop reads CASSHGARGETQYF. DNA for the CDR3: TGTGCCAGCAGTCACGGGGCCCGGGGGGAGACCCAGTACTTC.

The chain employs TRBV9 and TRBJ2-5, with TRBD2 matching 7 bases. This CDR3 spans 15 amino acids. Germline-derived CDR1 and CDR2 are SGDLS and YYNGEE. J was trimmed by 1 base and V by 3 bases; bases with no gene match: 6. The chain's CDR3 is CASSDRPGGQETQYF. In DNA form, the CDR3 reads TGTGCCAGCAGCGACCGCCCGGGGGGCCAAGAGACCCAGTACTTC.

This clone was detected only a few times. The junction departs from germline at one end; a sequencing error may be responsible. V and J are TRBV7-9 and TRBJ2-7, with D unresolved. This CDR3 has 12 residues. Looked up from germline, CDR1 is SEHNR and CDR2 is FQNEAQ (reference sequence). The CDR3 is CASSSASPEVFF. CDR3 nucleotides: TGTGCCAGCAGCTCCGCAAGCCCGGAAGTCTTCTTC.

V usage is TRBV5-1 and J usage is TRBJ2-3; 11 positions agree with TRBD2. The V gene's germline CDR1 is SGHRS and CDR2 YFSETQ. V trimming: 1 base; J trimming: 0 bases; junction bases outside the gene matches: 7. The CDR3 sequence is 18 residues long. The CDR3 region is CASSLKLAGVTSTDTQYF. The DNA of the CDR3 is TGCGCCAGCAGCTTGAAACTAGCGGGAGTTACTAGCACAGATACGCAGTATTTT.

The chain joins TRBV7-8 to TRBJ1-5; 7 nucleotides match TRBD1. After removal of 5 bases from V and 6 bases from J, the junction contained 7 bases not matched to a gene. This CDR3 has 14 amino acids. Germline V CDR1 and CDR2: SGHVS, FQNEAQ. This chain's CDR3 is CASSRTGPGQPQHF. The CDR3 DNA follows: TGTGCCAGCAGCAGGACAGGACCGGGTCAGCCCCAGCATTTT.

The chain uses TRBV7-9 and TRBJ2-1; D uncertain. Deletions cut 1 base from V and 3 bases from J, with 4 bases between. The CDR3 runs to 13 residues. Germline lookup yields CDR1 SEHNR and CDR2 FQNEAQ (reference sequence). For the CDR3, the DNA is TGTGCCAGCAGCTTAGTGCTCTACAATGAGCAGTTCTTC. Translating gives CASSLVLYNEQFF.

V and J are TRBV11-2 and TRBJ1-2; D is possibly TRBD1 (5 bases). Germline lookup yields CDR1 SGHAT and CDR2 FQNNGV. The CDR3 is made up of 16 amino acids. The V gene lost 1 base and the J gene lost 4 bases, with 16 bases spanning the gap. DNA of the CDR3: TGTGCCAGCAGCTTAGGGGCAGGGTTTTACTCCTATGGCTACACCTTC. It translates to CASSLGAGFYSYGYTF. Based on the CDR3 plus reference TRBV11-2 and TRBJ1-2, the full variable domain is EAGVAQSPRYKIIEKRQSVAFWCNPISGHATLYWYQQILGQGPKLLIQFQNNGVVDDSQLPKDRFSAERLKGVDSTLKIQPAKLEDSAVYLCASSLGAGFYSYGYTFGSGTRLTVV.

The chain employs TRBV29-1 and TRBJ1-1, with TRBD1 as a possible D gene (6 bases). Trimming shortened V by 6 bases and J by 11 bases, and 19 bases separated the two germline ends. Per the germline V gene, CDR1 is SQVTM and CDR2 is ANQGSEA. This CDR3 is 12 amino acids long. CDR3 DNA sequence: TGCAGCGTCACAGGGTCGGGGAATCTGGCTTTCTTT. Protein sequence: CSVTGSGNLAFF.

The rearrangement uses TRBV7-9 and TRBJ2-7; 8 nucleotides agree with TRBD2. The J segment lost 2 bases and the V segment lost 7 bases, leaving 7 bases of the junction unmatched. The CDR3 runs 14 residues. CDR1 and CDR2 from the germline V gene are SEHNR and FQNEAQ (reference sequence). For the CDR3, the DNA is TGTGCCAGCACCAGAAGCGGGGGAACCTACGAGCAGTACTTC. Its protein product is CASTRSGGTYEQYF. Combining the CDR3 with reference TRBV7-9 and TRBJ2-7 gives the whole variable domain DTGVSQNPRHKITKRGQNVTFRCDPISEHNRLYWYRQTLGQGPEFLTYFQNEAQLEKSRLLSDRFSAERPKGSFSTLEIQRTEQGDSAMYLCASTRSGGTYEQYFGPGTRLTVT.

The V call is TRBV2, the J call TRBJ1-2; a possible D gene is TRBD1 (5 bases). The CDR3 runs 13 residues. Germline CDR1 is SNHLY and CDR2 is FYNNEI. V lost 8 bases and J lost 2, with 12 bases in between. The CDR3 loop reads CASYWAGNYGYTF. CDR3 in DNA: TGTGCCAGCTACTGGGCAGGGAACTATGGCTACACCTTC.

V and J are TRBV19 and TRBJ1-4; D is perhaps TRBD1 (5 bases). V was cut by 5 bases and J by 0 bases, with 13 bases left in between. The CDR3 loop spans 16 amino acids. Germline V gene data show CDR1 as LNHDA and CDR2 as SQIVND (reference sequence). CDR3 nucleotide sequence: TGTGCCAGTAGTGTTTGGGACGGTGCAACTAATGAAAAACTGTTTTTT. Its translation is CASSVWDGATNEKLFF.

This clone was counted only a few times. V gene TRBV16 combines with J gene TRBJ1-6; D gene ambiguous. The germline V gene encodes CDR1 KGHSY and CDR2 FQNENV. Trimming took off 4 bases at V and 9 bases at J, with 16 bases between the two ends. This CDR3 has 15 residues. CDR3 sequence: CASSLSWVTSSPLHF. The CDR3 DNA reads TGTGCCAGCAGCCTCTCGTGGGTTACGAGTTCACCCCTCCACTTT.

The rearrangement links TRBV14 to TRBJ2-7, with D possibly being TRBD2 (6 bases). CDR1 is SGHDN, CDR2 FVKESK, per germline. V lost 3 bases and J 2 bases, leaving 11 bases between the germline ends. The CDR3 extends over 14 amino acids. The CDR3 here is CASSHRDLTYEQYF. The CDR3 nucleotides are TGTGCCAGCAGCCACCGGGACTTGACCTACGAGCAGTACTTC.

This chain joins TRBV5-1 and TRBJ2-7, with D unresolved. CDR1 is SGHRS, CDR2 YFSETQ, per germline. The V end was cut by 0 bases, the J end by 2 bases, with 12 bases between. The length of the CDR3 is 15 residues. The DNA of the CDR3 is TGCGCCAGCAGCTTGGCCCTGTACGGAACCTACGAGCAGTACTTC. Translating it yields CASSLALYGTYEQYF. The whole variable domain, filled in from reference TRBV5-1 and TRBJ2-7, reads KAGVTQTPRYLIKTRGQQVTLSCSPISGHRSVSWYQQTPGQGLQFLFEYFSETQRNKGNFPGRFSGRQFSNSRSEMNVSTLELGDSALYLCASSLALYGTYEQYFGPGTRLTVT.

V is TRBV5-1 and J is TRBJ2-7, with 9 bases fitting TRBD2. V lost 1 base to trimming and J lost 1 base; unmatched junction nucleotides: 3. The germline V gene has CDR1 SGHRS and CDR2 YFSETQ. This CDR3 spans 15 amino acids. The DNA of the CDR3 is TGCGCCAGCAGCTTGTCGGCGGGAGGGTCCTACGAGCAGTACTTC. This translates into CASSLSAGGSYEQYF. Full variable domain (missing parts from reference TRBV5-1 and TRBJ2-7): KAGVTQTPRYLIKTRGQQVTLSCSPISGHRSVSWYQQTPGQGLQFLFEYFSETQRNKGNFPGRFSGRQFSNSRSEMNVSTLELGDSALYLCASSLSAGGSYEQYFGPGTRLTVT.

DNA of the CDR3: TGTGCCAGCTCACCTGTATTGACATTCAACACCGGGGAGCTGTTTTTT. It is translated as CASSPVLTFNTGELFF. This rearrangement joins TRBV18 to TRBJ2-2; no clear D. V dropped 3 bases and J dropped 2 bases, with 13 bases sitting between them. CDR1 KGHSH and CDR2 LQKENI come from the germline V gene. This CDR3 is 16 amino acids long.

This CDR3 reads CASSSDSGTSYEQYF. In nucleotides, the CDR3 is TGCGCCAGCAGCTCAGATTCGGGGACCTCCTACGAGCAGTACTTC. This chain uses TRBV4-3 with TRBJ2-7; D may correspond to TRBD1 or TRBD2 (5 bases each). CDR3 length: 15 residues. Trimming removed 5 bases at V and 0 bases at J, with 14 bases between. Looked up from germline, CDR1 is LGHNA and CDR2 is YSLEER.

V usage is TRBV10-3 and J usage is TRBJ2-3; D uncertain. The CDR3 length is 13 residues. Germline CDR1 reads ENHRY; CDR2 reads SYGVKD. The CDR3 DNA sequence: TGTGTGGTGGGCAGCATGAGCACAGATACGCAGTATTTT. Translated, it gives CVVGSMSTDTQYF.

V and J are TRBV30 and TRBJ1-2; tentative D call: TRBD1 (6 bases). This CDR3 spans 16 amino acids. V was trimmed by 1 base and J by 5 bases, leaving 20 bases between them. Germline V lookup: CDR1 GTSNPN, CDR2 SVGIG (reference sequence). CDR3 loop: CAWSGQVILFRYGYTF. In DNA, the CDR3 is TGTGCCTGGAGTGGACAGGTGATTCTCTTTCGGTATGGCTACACCTTC.

This chain uses TRBV27 with TRBJ2-2; D not resolved. V was shortened by 5 bases and J by 0 bases, with 13 bases between the two germline ends. CDR1 and CDR2 from the germline V gene are MNHEY and SMNVEV (reference sequence). This CDR3 has 16 amino acids. The CDR3 DNA is TGTGCCAGCAGTCTCATAACGTTCGCGAACACCGGGGAGCTGTTTTTT. It codes for CASSLITFANTGELFF.

The rearrangement uses TRBV11-2 and TRBJ2-5; TRBD2 might be the D (6 bases). V was pared by 4 bases and J by 2 bases, with 17 bases between. Germline CDR1 SGHAT, CDR2 FQNNGV. The CDR3 runs to 16 residues. The CDR3 sequence is CASSSPGLEDQETQYF. The CDR3 DNA follows: TGTGCCAGCAGCTCACCGGGACTCGAGGATCAAGAGACCCAGTACTTC.